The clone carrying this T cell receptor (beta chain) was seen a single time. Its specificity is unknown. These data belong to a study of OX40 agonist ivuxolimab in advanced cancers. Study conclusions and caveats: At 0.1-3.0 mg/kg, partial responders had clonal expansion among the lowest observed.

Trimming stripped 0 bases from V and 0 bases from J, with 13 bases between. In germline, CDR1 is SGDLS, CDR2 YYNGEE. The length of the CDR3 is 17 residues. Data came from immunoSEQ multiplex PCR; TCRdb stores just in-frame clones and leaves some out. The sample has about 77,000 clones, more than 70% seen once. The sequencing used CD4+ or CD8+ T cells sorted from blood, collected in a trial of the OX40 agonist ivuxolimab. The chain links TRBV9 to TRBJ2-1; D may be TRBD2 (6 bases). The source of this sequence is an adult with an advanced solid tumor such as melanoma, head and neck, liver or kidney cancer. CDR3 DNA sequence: TGTGCCAGCAGCGTAGCGGGGGTCGGGTTCTCCTACAATGAGCAGTTCTTC. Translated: CASSVAGVGFSYNEQFF.